Listed below are T cell receptor beta chains from one sample, sequenced in a study of spatial heterogeneity in lung cancer. In TCRdb, the 5' RACE reads were re-called with MiXCR into one record per CDR3 protein. The sample holds more than 60,000 distinct CDR3 sequences, 8% seen once. The sequencing here drew on PBMCs, taken at surgery. The source of these receptors is a male donor with early-stage non-small cell lung cancer. CDR3s include the opening cysteine and the closing phenylalanine or tryptophan. The D gene is left open where the match is weak. The size field is filled for only some rows; it gives once, few, many or a size class.

-,TRBJ2-7,-,TRBV20-1,CSARDRRGLSYEQYF,TGCAGTGCTAGAGATCGGAGGGGGCTTTCCTACGAGCAGTACTTC
few,TRBJ2-2,-,TRBV11-2,CASSFSPLGTGELFF,TGTGCCAGCAGCTTTTCCCCTTTGGGCACCGGGGAGCTGTTTTTT
many,TRBJ1-6,-,TRBV12-3/TRBV12-4,CASKNRANNSPLHF,TGTGCCAGCAAAAACAGGGCCAATAATTCACCCCTCCACTTT
-,TRBJ2-7,TRBD2,TRBV5-4,CASSLPGGRGQYEQYF,TGTGCCAGCAGCTTGCCGGGCGGGAGGGGTCAATACGAGCAGTACTTC
many,TRBJ1-5,-,TRBV7-2,CASSPSEGGIQPQHF,TGTGCCAGCAGCCCTAGCGAGGGGGGGATTCAGCCCCAGCATTTT
many,TRBJ2-7,TRBD2,TRBV4-3,CASSPGLAQSYEQYF,TGCGCCAGCAGCCCCGGACTAGCGCAATCCTACGAGCAGTACTTC
many,TRBJ2-4,-,TRBV12-3/TRBV12-4,CASSFLLGKNIQYF,TGTGCCAGCAGTTTCCTCCTAGGCAAAAACATTCAGTACTTC
-,TRBJ1-5,-,TRBV7-2,CASSLVPAQPQHF,TGTGCCAGCAGCTTAGTACCAGCTCAGCCCCAGCATTTT
few,TRBJ2-7,TRBD2,TRBV12-3/TRBV12-4,CASSHGGLALEQYF,TGTGCCAGCAGTCATGGGGGACTAGCTCTCGAGCAGTACTTC
many,TRBJ1-1,-,TRBV7-8,CASSLNLGNTEAFF,TGTGCCAGCAGCTTAAATCTGGGGAACACTGAAGCTTTCTTT
few,TRBJ2-7,-,TRBV20-1,CSARANSYEQYF,TGCAGTGCTAGAGCGAACTCCTACGAGCAGTACTTC
many,TRBJ1-1,-,TRBV27,CASSYSPATEAFF,TGTGCCAGCAGTTACAGCCCTGCGACTGAAGCTTTCTTT
-,TRBJ2-7,TRBD2,TRBV20-1,CSAKWTSGSYEQYF,TGCAGTGCTAAGTGGACTAGCGGGAGCTACGAGCAGTACTTC
many,TRBJ2-7,TRBD2,TRBV24-1,CATSDWLAGENEQYF,TGTGCCACCAGTGATTGGCTAGCGGGAGAGAACGAGCAGTACTTC
-,TRBJ2-6,-,TRBV24-1,CATSGTDNFSGANVLTF,TGTGCCACCAGTGGGACAGATAATTTCTCTGGGGCCAACGTCCTGACTTTC
many,TRBJ2-7,-,TRBV29-1,CSVEDRGSKEQYF,TGCAGCGTTGAAGATCGAGGTTCGAAGGAGCAGTACTTC
few,TRBJ2-5,TRBD2,TRBV2,CASRIGTSGSSETQYF,TGTGCCAGCAGGATCGGGACTAGCGGGAGTAGTGAGACCCAGTACTTC
many,TRBJ2-7,TRBD1,TRBV6-2/TRBV6-3,CASSYGRDRVHYEQYF,TGTGCCAGCAGTTACGGCCGGGACAGGGTACACTACGAGCAGTACTTC
many,TRBJ1-4,-,TRBV25-1,CASSEWRGDEKLFF,TGTGCCAGCAGTGAATGGAGGGGGGATGAAAAACTGTTTTTT
many,TRBJ1-4,-,TRBV20-1,CSARETAAGGKLFF,TGCAGTGCTAGAGAAACGGCGGCCGGGGGAAAACTGTTTTTT
many,TRBJ2-7,TRBD2,TRBV5-6,CASSLWSGGRYEQYF,TGTGCCAGCAGCTTGTGGTCGGGAGGGCGCTACGAGCAGTACTTC
-,TRBJ2-7,-,TRBV5-6,CASSSPTGHTNYEQYF,TGTGCCAGCAGCTCTCCCACGGGACACACGAACTACGAGCAGTACTTC
many,TRBJ2-3,TRBD1,TRBV20-1,CSASRQGIKDTQYF,TGCAGTGCCAGTCGACAGGGGATTAAAGATACGCAGTATTTT
many,TRBJ2-5,TRBD2,TRBV20-1,CSAQIAGVAETQYF,TGCAGTGCTCAAATAGCGGGAGTCGCAGAGACCCAGTACTTC
many,TRBJ2-1,TRBD2,TRBV4-2,CASSLNQRLASLYNEQFF,TGTGCCAGCAGCCTGAACCAAAGACTAGCAAGCCTTTACAATGAGCAGTTCTTC
many,TRBJ2-1,-,TRBV29-1,CSGIYNEQFF,TGCAGCGGTATATACAATGAGCAGTTCTTC
many,TRBJ2-5,-,TRBV28,CASSGETQYF,TGTGCCAGCTCCGGGGAGACCCAGTACTTC
many,TRBJ1-1,-,TRBV6-5,CASSYSTSHSEAFF,TGTGCCAGCAGTTACTCCACCTCCCACAGCGAAGCTTTCTTT
many,TRBJ1-6,-,TRBV20-1,CGSGAANSPLHF,TGCGGATCAGGGGCGGCTAATTCACCCCTCCACTTT
many,TRBJ2-1,TRBD2,TRBV7-2,CASSLGRAGVSNEQFF,TGTGCCAGCAGCTTGGGACGGGCGGGAGTCTCCAATGAGCAGTTCTTC
many,TRBJ1-3,-,TRBV12-3/TRBV12-4,CASSSSGLGNTIYF,TGTGCCAGCAGTTCATCGGGTCTTGGAAACACCATATATTTT
few,TRBJ1-5,TRBD1,TRBV7-8,CASGGTGSNQPQHF,TGTGCCAGCGGGGGGACAGGGAGTAATCAGCCCCAGCATTTT
-,TRBJ2-5,-,TRBV24-1,CATRKTQYF,TGTGCCACCAGGAAGACCCAGTACTTC
-,TRBJ1-5,-,TRBV6-5,CASSMGGVHQPQHF,TGTGCCAGCAGCATGGGGGGGGTCCATCAGCCCCAGCATTTT
few,TRBJ2-7,TRBD2,TRBV7-6,CASSLSAASGNSYEQYF,TGTGCCAGCAGCTTAAGCGCGGCTAGCGGGAACTCCTACGAGCAGTACTTC
-,TRBJ1-2,-,TRBV7-9,CASSPRVGNYGYTF,TGTGCCAGCAGCCCCCGTGTCGGAAACTATGGCTACACCTTC
many,TRBJ2-1,-,TRBV20-1,CSASRELGRTEQFF,TGCAGTGCTAGTAGGGAGTTGGGGAGGACTGAGCAGTTCTTC
many,TRBJ2-4,TRBD1,TRBV10-3,CAISDRDRGSNIQYF,TGTGCCATCAGTGACCGGGACAGGGGGAGTAACATTCAGTACTTC
many,TRBJ2-1,TRBD2,TRBV12-3/TRBV12-4,CASSLTSGSPGQFF,TGTGCCAGCAGTTTAACTAGCGGGAGCCCCGGGCAGTTCTTC
few,TRBJ2-1,-,TRBV4-3,CASTVCYNEQFF,TGCGCCAGCACCGTCTGCTACAATGAGCAGTTCTTC
many,TRBJ2-2,TRBD1,TRBV2,CASSETRGPGTGELFF,TGTGCCAGCAGTGAGACCAGGGGGCCTGGAACCGGGGAGCTGTTTTTT
many,TRBJ2-3,TRBD1,TRBV29-1,CSGGLGTVTDTQYF,TGCAGCGGCGGATTGGGGACAGTCACAGATACGCAGTATTTT
-,TRBJ2-1,TRBD2,TRBV12-3/TRBV12-4,CASGYTSGAYNEQFF,TGTGCCAGCGGCTACACTAGCGGGGCCTACAATGAGCAGTTCTTC
many,TRBJ1-4,-,TRBV10-2,CASSEGPTAALFF,TGCGCCAGCAGTGAGGGCCCCACAGCCGCCCTGTTTTTT
few,TRBJ2-3,-,TRBV23-1,CASGYKGASTDTQYF,TGCGCCAGCGGATACAAGGGAGCTAGCACAGATACGCAGTATTTT
many,TRBJ2-5,TRBD1,TRBV5-1,CASSPQTGLETQYF,TGCGCCAGCAGCCCTCAGACAGGGCTGGAGACCCAGTACTTC
few,TRBJ1-6,-,TRBV20-1,CSARDMGSSYNSPLHF,TGCAGTGCTAGAGATATGGGCAGCTCCTATAATTCACCCCTCCACTTT
many,TRBJ1-4,TRBD1,TRBV6-2/TRBV6-3,CASSRDSWNEKLFF,TGTGCCAGCAGCCGGGACAGCTGGAATGAAAAACTGTTTTTT
many,TRBJ1-1,-,TRBV27,CASSSLGTEAFF,TGTGCCAGCAGTAGTCTGGGAACTGAAGCTTTCTTT
few,TRBJ1-4,-,TRBV5-1,CASSLSGTDNEKLFF,TGCGCCAGCAGCCTCAGCGGGACGGATAATGAAAAACTGTTTTTT
many,TRBJ2-1,-,TRBV9,CASSVVSRAGANEQFF,TGTGCCAGCAGCGTAGTAAGTCGAGCAGGGGCAAATGAGCAGTTCTTC
-,TRBJ1-1,-,TRBV6-1,CASSPTRGGFTEAFF,TGTGCCAGCAGTCCCACCAGGGGCGGATTTACTGAAGCTTTCTTT
many,TRBJ2-7,-,TRBV18,CASSPPGLEQYF,TGTGCCAGCTCACCACCCGGGTTGGAGCAGTACTTC
few,TRBJ2-2,-,TRBV7-9,CASRRTPNTGELFF,TGTGCCAGCAGGAGGACACCTAACACCGGGGAGCTGTTTTTT
-,TRBJ2-3,-,TRBV5-4,CASSLNQYTQYF,TGTGCCAGCAGCTTGAACCAGTATACGCAGTATTTT
many,TRBJ2-3,TRBD1,TRBV29-1,CSATMTGVRADTQYF,TGCAGCGCCACCATGACAGGGGTACGTGCAGATACGCAGTATTTT
many,TRBJ1-1,-,TRBV7-9,CASSLAGANTEAFF,TGTGCCAGCAGCTTAGCGGGGGCGAACACTGAAGCTTTCTTT
many,TRBJ1-2,TRBD1,TRBV24-1,CATLPRTGGHGYTF,TGTGCCACCTTACCCCGGACAGGGGGTCATGGCTACACCTTC